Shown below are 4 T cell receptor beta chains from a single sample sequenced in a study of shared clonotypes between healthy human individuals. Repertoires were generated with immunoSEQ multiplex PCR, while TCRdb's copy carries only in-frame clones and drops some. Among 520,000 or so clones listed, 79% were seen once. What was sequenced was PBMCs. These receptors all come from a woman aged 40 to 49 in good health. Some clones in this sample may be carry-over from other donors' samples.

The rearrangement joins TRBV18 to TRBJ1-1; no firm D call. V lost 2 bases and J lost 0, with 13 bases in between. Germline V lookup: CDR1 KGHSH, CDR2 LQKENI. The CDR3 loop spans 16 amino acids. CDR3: CASSPAQRDMNTEAFF. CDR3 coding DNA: TGTGCCAGCTCACCAGCACAGCGGGATATGAACACTGAAGCTTTCTTT.

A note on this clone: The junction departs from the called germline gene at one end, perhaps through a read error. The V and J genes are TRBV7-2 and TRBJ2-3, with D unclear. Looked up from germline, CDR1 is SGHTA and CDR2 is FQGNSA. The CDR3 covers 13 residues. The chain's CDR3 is CASSPPSIDTQYF. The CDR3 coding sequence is TGTGCCAGCAGCCCGCCAAGCATAGATACGCAGTATTTT.

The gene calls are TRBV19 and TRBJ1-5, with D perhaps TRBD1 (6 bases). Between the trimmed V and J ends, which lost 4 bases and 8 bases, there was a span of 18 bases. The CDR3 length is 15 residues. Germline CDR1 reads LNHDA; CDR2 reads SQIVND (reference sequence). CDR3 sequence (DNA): TGTGCCAGTAGTAACCTCGGGGGGCGCATAGAGCCCCAGCATTTT. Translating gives CASSNLGGRIEPQHF.

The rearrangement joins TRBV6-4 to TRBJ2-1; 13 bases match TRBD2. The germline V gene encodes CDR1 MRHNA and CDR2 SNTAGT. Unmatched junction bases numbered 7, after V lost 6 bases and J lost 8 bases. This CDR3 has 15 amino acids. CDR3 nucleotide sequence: TGTGCCAGCAGAGCACTAGCGGGAGGGCCCTATGAGCAGTTCTTC. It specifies CASRALAGGPYEQFF.